Listed below are T cell receptor beta chains from one sample, sequenced in a study of blood T cell repertoires in COVID-19. Only in-frame clones appear in the TCRdb table, and some are missing; sequencing was by immunoSEQ multiplex PCR. The sample yields roughly 260,000 clones, approximately 90% seen once. Material for sequencing was peripheral blood. These receptors all come from a woman in her 40s who had recovered from COVID-19. CDR3s include the opening cysteine and the closing phenylalanine or tryptophan. D genes are given only for firm matches. The listing skips clone size in some rows; elsewhere it reads once, few, many or a size class.

size	V	J	D	CDR3	DNA
NA	TRBV10-2	TRBJ2-5	NA	CASSDRKTQETQYF	TGCGCCAGCAGTGACCGAAAGACTCAAGAGACCCAGTACTTC
NA	TRBV7-9	TRBJ1-2	TRBD1	CASSRDSDYGYTF	TGTGCCAGCAGCCGGGACAGCGATTATGGCTACACCTTC
NA	TRBV19	TRBJ2-3	TRBD1	CASSYAGGGGDTQYF	TGTGCCAGTAGTTATGCAGGGGGCGGCGGAGATACGCAGTATTTT
NA	TRBV5-4	TRBJ2-7	NA	CASSLGEGPSYEQYF	TGTGCCAGCAGCTTAGGTGAGGGCCCATCCTACGAGCAGTACTTC
NA	TRBV9	TRBJ2-3	TRBD2	CASSAGGGTDTQYF	TGTGCCAGCAGCGCGGGGGGGGGCACAGATACGCAGTATTTT
NA	TRBV27	TRBJ1-2	TRBD1	CASSLSSVGDRSNYGYTF	TGTGCCAGCAGTTTATCCTCCGTCGGGGACAGATCTAACTATGGCTACACCTTC
few	TRBV7-9	TRBJ1-2	NA	CASETGTLNGYTF	TGTGCCAGTGAGACAGGAACTCTTAACGGCTACACCTTC
NA	TRBV19	TRBJ2-6	NA	CASSEAGANVLTF	TGTGCCAGTAGTGAGGCGGGGGCCAACGTCCTGACTTTC
NA	TRBV7-2	TRBJ2-7	NA	CASSSPGGLKYEQYF	TGTGCCAGCAGCTCCCCGGGGGGCTTAAAGTACGAGCAGTACTTC
NA	TRBV5-5	TRBJ1-1	TRBD1	CASSFPTGGKTEAFF	TGTGCCAGCAGCTTTCCGACAGGGGGGAAGACTGAAGCTTTCTTT
NA	TRBV2	TRBJ2-5	NA	CASNSGGFQETQYF	TGTGCCAGCAACTCCGGGGGTTTTCAAGAGACCCAGTACTTC
few	TRBV5-4	TRBJ1-5	NA	CASSLGGKDQPQHF	TGTGCCAGCAGCTTGGGCGGGAAAGATCAGCCCCAGCATTTT
NA	TRBV24-1	TRBJ1-2	TRBD1	CATSDAGTGVYGYTF	TGTGCCACCAGTGACGCCGGGACAGGGGTCTATGGCTACACCTTC
NA	TRBV11-3	TRBJ2-3	NA	CASSFYGDTQYF	TGTGCCAGCAGCTTCTACGGAGATACGCAGTATTTT
NA	TRBV5-1	TRBJ2-7	TRBD1	CASSLGDSPYEQYF	TGCGCCAGCAGCTTGGGGGACAGCCCCTACGAGCAGTACTTC
NA	TRBV19	TRBJ2-4	NA	CASTPTGLAKNIQYF	TGTGCCAGTACCCCAACAGGGTTAGCCAAAAACATTCAGTACTTC
NA	TRBV11-3	TRBJ2-1	TRBD1	CASSPGQGSYNEQFF	TGTGCCAGCAGTCCAGGACAGGGGTCCTACAATGAGCAGTTCTTC
NA	TRBV4-3	TRBJ2-4	NA	CASSQESPSGVKNIQYF	TGCGCCAGCAGCCAAGAAAGCCCCAGCGGAGTCAAAAACATTCAGTACTTC
NA	TRBV11-3	TRBJ1-6	TRBD1	CASSGTGRPLHF	TGTGCCAGCAGCGGGACAGGGAGACCCCTCCACTTT
NA	TRBV7-2	TRBJ2-3	TRBD2	CASSQRPTSGTDTQYF	TGTGCCAGCAGCCAACGACCCACTAGCGGGACAGATACGCAGTATTTT
NA	TRBV2	TRBJ1-1	TRBD1	CASRRTGGMNTEAFF	TGTGCCAGCAGACGGACAGGGGGCATGAACACTGAAGCTTTCTTT
NA	TRBV5-6	TRBJ2-7	NA	CASSLAGQGLREQYF	TGTGCCAGCAGCTTGGCCGGGCAGGGCTTGCGGGAGCAGTACTTC
NA	TRBV4-3	TRBJ1-5	TRBD1	CASSQEGRGSGQPQHF	TGCGCCAGCAGCCAAGAAGGCAGGGGGAGCGGTCAGCCCCAGCATTTT
NA	TRBV28	TRBJ1-5	NA	CASSEIQGNNQPQHF	TGTGCCAGCAGTGAGATACAGGGAAATAATCAGCCCCAGCATTTT
once	TRBV19	TRBJ2-7	TRBD1	CASSTSGQGGSYEQYF	TGTGCCAGTAGTACCTCGGGACAGGGAGGCTCCTACGAGCAGTACTTC
NA	TRBV24-1	TRBJ1-3	TRBD1	CATSGGQGAGNTIYF	TGTGCCACCAGTGGTGGACAGGGGGCTGGAAACACCATATATTTT
once	TRBV11-3	TRBJ2-7	TRBD1	CASSSLRQGGSYEQYF	TGTGCCAGCAGCTCCCTTAGACAGGGGGGTTCCTACGAGCAGTACTTC
NA	TRBV3-1/TRBV3-2	TRBJ1-2	NA	CASSQGLRGAGYGYTF	TGTGCCAGCAGCCAAGGCCTTCGGGGGGCCGGCTATGGCTACACCTTC
NA	TRBV4-2	TRBJ2-2	TRBD2	CASSEGRVAGSWNTGELFF	TGTGCCAGCAGCGAAGGCCGGGTAGCGGGGTCCTGGAACACCGGGGAGCTGTTTTTT
NA	TRBV6-5	TRBJ2-1	NA	CASRRQGGGNEQFF	TGTGCCAGCAGGAGACAGGGAGGCGGGAATGAGCAGTTCTTC
NA	TRBV5-6	TRBJ2-1	TRBD2	CASSLFTSGIDNEQFF	TGTGCCAGCAGCTTGTTTACTAGCGGGATCGACAATGAGCAGTTCTTC
NA	TRBV27	TRBJ1-6	NA	CASIAGGKSNNSPLHF	TGTGCCAGCATTGCTGGGGGCAAGTCCAATAATTCACCCCTCCACTTT
NA	TRBV6-1	TRBJ2-2	TRBD1	CASSGTGTGSHTGELFF	TGTGCCAGCAGTGGCACCGGGACAGGGTCCCACACCGGGGAGCTGTTTTTT